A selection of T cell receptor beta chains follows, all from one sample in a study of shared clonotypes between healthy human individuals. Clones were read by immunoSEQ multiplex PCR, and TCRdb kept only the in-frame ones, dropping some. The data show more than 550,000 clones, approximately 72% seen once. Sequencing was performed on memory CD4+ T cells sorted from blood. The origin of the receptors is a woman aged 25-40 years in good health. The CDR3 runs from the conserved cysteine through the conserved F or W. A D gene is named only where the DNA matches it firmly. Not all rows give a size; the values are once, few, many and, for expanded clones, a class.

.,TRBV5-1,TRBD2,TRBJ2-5,CASSFGTSKETQYF,TGCGCCAGCAGCTTTGGGACTAGCAAAGAGACCCAGTACTTC
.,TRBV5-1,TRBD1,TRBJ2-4,CASSLNPGQKNIQYF,TGCGCCAGCAGCCTAAATCCGGGACAGAAAAACATTCAGTACTTC
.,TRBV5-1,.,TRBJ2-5,CASSEGRTQETQYF,TGCGCCAGCAGTGAGGGGCGCACCCAAGAGACCCAGTACTTC
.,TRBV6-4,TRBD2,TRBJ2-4,CASSDHLLAALAKNIQYF,TGTGCCAGCAGTGACCACTTACTAGCGGCTCTAGCCAAAAACATTCAGTACTTC
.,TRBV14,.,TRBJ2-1,CASSQTQTGLPYNEQFF,TGTGCCAGCAGCCAAACACAAACGGGACTCCCTTACAATGAGCAGTTCTTC
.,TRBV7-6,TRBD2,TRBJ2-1,CASSRRTSGGYNEQFF,TGTGCCAGCAGCCGACGGACTAGCGGGGGGTACAATGAGCAGTTCTTC
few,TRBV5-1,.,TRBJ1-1,CASSQGVRDTEAFF,TGCGCCAGCAGTCAAGGGGTTAGGGACACTGAAGCTTTCTTT
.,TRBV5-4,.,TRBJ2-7,CASSLSVSSYEQYF,TGTGCCAGCAGCTTAAGCGTAAGCTCCTACGAGCAGTACTTC
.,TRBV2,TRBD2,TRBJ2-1,CARGTSGNEQFF,TGTGCCCGAGGGACTAGCGGCAATGAGCAGTTCTTC
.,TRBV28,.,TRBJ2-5,CASSHKDQSRAAQYF,TGTGCCAGCAGTCACAAGGACCAGTCCAGGGCGGCCCAGTACTTC
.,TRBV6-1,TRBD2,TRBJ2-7,CASRGRGPLEQYF,TGTGCCAGCAGAGGGAGGGGCCCCCTCGAGCAGTACTTC
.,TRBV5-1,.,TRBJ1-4,CASSPQGRGLGEKLFF,TGCGCCAGCAGCCCTCAAGGGAGAGGTCTCGGAGAAAAACTGTTTTTT
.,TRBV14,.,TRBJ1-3,CASSQDNGGTGNTIYF,TGTGCCAGCAGCCAAGACAACGGGGGAACGGGAAACACCATATATTTT
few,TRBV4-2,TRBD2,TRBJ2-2,CASSHPAGGTNTGELFF,TGTGCCAGCAGCCATCCAGCGGGAGGGACGAACACCGGGGAGCTGTTTTTT
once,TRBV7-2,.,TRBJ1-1,CASKGQIEAFF,TGTGCCAGCAAAGGGCAGATTGAAGCTTTCTTT
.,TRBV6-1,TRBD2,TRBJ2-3,CASSSGRITDTQYF,TGTGCCAGCTCAAGCGGGAGGATAACAGATACGCAGTATTTT
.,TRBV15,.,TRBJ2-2,CATSRDSFSTGELFF,TGTGCCACCAGCAGAGATTCTTTTAGCACCGGGGAGCTGTTTTTT
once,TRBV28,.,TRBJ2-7,CASSLDVGHEQYF,TGTGCCAGCAGTTTAGACGTAGGGCACGAGCAGTACTTC
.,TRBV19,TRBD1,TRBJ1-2,CASSTIRDRGQDAGYTF,TGTGCCAGTAGTACCATCCGGGACAGGGGGCAAGACGCTGGCTACACCTTC
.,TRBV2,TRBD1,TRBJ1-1,CASSDLGQGYTEAFF,TGTGCCAGCAGTGACCTAGGACAGGGCTACACTGAAGCTTTCTTT
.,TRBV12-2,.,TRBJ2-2,CASRGTSRSPGELFF,TGTGCAAGTCGCGGGACTAGCAGGTCCCCCGGGGAGCTGTTTTTT
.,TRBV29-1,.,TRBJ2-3,CSVDGTGTDTQYF,TGCAGCGTTGATGGTACAGGCACAGATACGCAGTATTTT
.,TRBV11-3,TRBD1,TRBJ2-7,CASSLQGDGSYEQYF,TGTGCCAGCAGCTTACAGGGGGATGGTTCCTACGAGCAGTACTTC
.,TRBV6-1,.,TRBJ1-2,CASSEARSLYGYTF,TGTGCCAGCAGTGAAGCGCGGTCCCTCTATGGCTACACCTTC
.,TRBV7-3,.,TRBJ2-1,CASSLTGDSYNEQFF,TGTGCCAGCAGCTTAACAGGGGACTCCTACAATGAGCAGTTCTTC
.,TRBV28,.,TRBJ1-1,CASSTQQVYTEAFF,TGTGCCAGCAGTACACAACAGGTATACACTGAAGCTTTCTTT
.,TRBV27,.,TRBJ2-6,CASSFLSGANVLTF,TGTGCCAGCAGTTTCCTCTCTGGGGCCAACGTCCTGACTTTC
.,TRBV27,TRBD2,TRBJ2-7,CASSSTRLAGALSYEQYF,TGTGCCAGCAGTTCCACTCGACTAGCGGGCGCACTCTCCTACGAGCAGTACTTC
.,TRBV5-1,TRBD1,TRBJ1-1,CASSGTGDGAEAFF,TGCGCCAGCAGCGGGACAGGGGATGGAGCTGAAGCTTTCTTT
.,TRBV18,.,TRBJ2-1,CASSRDQNNEQFF,TGTGCCAGCTCGCGGGACCAAAACAATGAGCAGTTCTTC
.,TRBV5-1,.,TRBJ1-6,CASSSDMTNSPLHF,TGCGCCAGCAGCTCGGACATGACAAATTCACCCCTCCACTTT
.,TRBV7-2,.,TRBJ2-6,CASSYKGANVLTF,TGTGCCAGCAGCTATAAAGGGGCCAACGTCCTGACTTTC
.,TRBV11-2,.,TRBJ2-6,CASTRSGANVLTF,TGTGCCAGCACCCGATCTGGGGCCAACGTCCTGACTTTC
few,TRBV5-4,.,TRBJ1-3,CASSLAPQAGGNTIYF,TGTGCCAGCAGCTTGGCCCCACAGGCCGGTGGAAACACCATATATTTT
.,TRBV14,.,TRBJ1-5,CASSLTGSYQPQHF,TGTGCCAGCAGCTTGACAGGTTCATATCAGCCCCAGCATTTT
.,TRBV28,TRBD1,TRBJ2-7,CASRQGFEQYF,TGTGCCAGCAGACAGGGGTTTGAGCAGTACTTC
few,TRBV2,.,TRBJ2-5,CASSRRAPAQYF,TGTGCCAGCAGTAGACGGGCGCCTGCCCAGTACTTC
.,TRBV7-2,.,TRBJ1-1,CASSLQLGTEAFF,TGTGCCAGCAGCTTACAGCTGGGCACTGAAGCTTTCTTT
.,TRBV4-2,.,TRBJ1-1,CASSQAEMRSEAFF,TGTGCCAGCAGCCAAGCCGAGATGCGGTCTGAAGCTTTCTTT
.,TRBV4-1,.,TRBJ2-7,CASSQAASLLYEQYF,TGCGCCAGCAGCCAAGCGGCTTCCCTCCTTTACGAGCAGTACTTC
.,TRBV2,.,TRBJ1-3,CASSGVGGSSGNTIYF,TGTGCCAGCAGTGGGGTAGGTGGATCCTCTGGAAACACCATATATTTT
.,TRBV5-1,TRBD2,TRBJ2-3,CASTRRLAHSTDTQYF,TGCGCCAGCACCCGGAGACTAGCGCATTCCACAGATACGCAGTATTTT
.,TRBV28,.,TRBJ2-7,CASSSPPQVTYEQYF,TGTGCCAGCAGCTCCCCCCCACAGGTGACCTACGAGCAGTACTTC
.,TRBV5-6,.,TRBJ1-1,CASSYGWDGTEAFF,TGTGCCAGCAGCTATGGGTGGGATGGCACTGAAGCTTTCTTT
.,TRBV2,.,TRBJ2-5,CASGRDRGETQYF,TGTGCCAGCGGCCGGGACCGAGGAGAGACCCAGTACTTC
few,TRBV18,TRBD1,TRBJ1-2,CASSPGTGGNNGYTF,TGTGCCAGCTCACCAGGGACAGGGGGCAACAATGGCTACACCTTC
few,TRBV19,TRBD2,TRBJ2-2,CASKGGRAAGELFF,TGTGCCAGTAAGGGTGGGAGGGCCGCCGGGGAGCTGTTTTTT
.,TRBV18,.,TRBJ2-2,CASSPRAKRGTGELFF,TGTGCCAGCTCACCTCGGGCCAAAAGGGGCACCGGGGAGCTGTTTTTT
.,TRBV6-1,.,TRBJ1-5,CASSGIRGISNQPQHF,TGTGCCAGCAGTGGGATTCGGGGGATTAGCAATCAGCCCCAGCATTTT
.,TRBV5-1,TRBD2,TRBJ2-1,CASSSISGSVGNEQFF,TGCGCCAGCAGCTCAATAAGCGGGAGCGTTGGCAATGAGCAGTTCTTC
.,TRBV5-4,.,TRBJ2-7,CASSLRGTGTTYEQYF,TGTGCCAGCAGCCTCCGAGGAACAGGGACTACCTACGAGCAGTACTTC
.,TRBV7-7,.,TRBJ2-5,CASSLLGGETQYF,TGTGCCAGCAGCTTACTGGGAGGAGAGACCCAGTACTTC